The clone carrying this TCR beta chain was counted a few times. This sample was included in a study of cytomegalovirus exposure and HLA in healthy donors. CDR3 length: 14 amino acids. Looked up from germline, CDR1 is SGHAT and CDR2 is FQNNGV. Trimming took 5 bases from V and 5 from J, leaving 15 bases between them. Primers: 60 Vbeta forward and 13 Jbeta reverse. Sequencing used immunoSEQ multiplex PCR; TCRdb keeps in-frame clones, though not all of them. The sample gives roughly 100,000 clones, 69% of which show up once; approximately 3% is in the top ten. This TCR came from a young man in good health and CMV-seronegative. The sequenced material came from PBMCs. The chain joins TRBV11-2 to TRBJ1-1; possible D gene TRBD1, 5 bases. In nucleotides, the CDR3 is TGTGCCAGCAGCCGAAACCCCGGGGGGACTGAAGCTTTCTTT. This gives the protein CASSRNPGGTEAFF.